Listed here are 9 T cell receptor beta chains from one sample, sequenced in a study of tumor-infiltrating lymphocytes in localized non-small cell lung cancer. The method was immunoSEQ multiplex PCR; TCRdb's version includes in-frame clones alone and lacks a portion of them. The sample includes just under 6,500 clones, approximately 71% seen only once; the top ten take around 15%. The sequencing sample was made of lung tumor tissue. These receptors all come from a human donor with non-small cell lung cancer.

The DNA for the CDR3 is TGTGCCAGCAGCTCGGACAGACGCTACGAGCAGTACTTC. Amino acid sequence: CASSSDRRYEQYF. This chain uses TRBV7-2 with TRBJ2-7; possible D gene TRBD1, 6 bases. The CDR3 runs 13 residues. With 4 bases removed from V and 3 bases from J, the gap between germline ends came to 10 bases. The germline V gene encodes CDR1 SGHTA and CDR2 FQGNSA.

In its sample, this clone was seen once. The rearrangement links TRBV9 to TRBJ1-2; perhaps TRBD1 as D (6 bases). This CDR3 is 16 amino acids long. Germline CDR1 SGDLS, CDR2 YYNGEE. The germline V and J ends were trimmed by 0 bases and 8 bases, with 20 bases remaining between them. The CDR3 sequence: CASSVEFRGGPLGYTF. The CDR3 coding sequence is TGTGCCAGCAGCGTAGAATTCAGGGGAGGGCCGTTAGGCTACACCTTC.

V usage is TRBV4-2 and J usage is TRBJ2-7; 10 bases are a match to TRBD2. This CDR3 region has 16 residues. The J segment lost 9 bases and the V segment lost 0 bases, leaving 11 bases of the junction unmatched. Per germline, CDR1 LGHNA and CDR2 YNFKEQ. CDR3 DNA sequence: TGTGCCAGCAGCCAAGATCTCGCTAGCGGGAGTCGGCGGCAGTACTTC. Amino acids: CASSQDLASGSRRQYF.

V and J are TRBV30 and TRBJ2-3; the D gene could be TRBD1 or TRBD2 (5 bases each). The germline gives CDR1 GTSNPN, CDR2 SVGIG (reference sequence). V was shortened by 4 bases and J by 0 bases, with 11 bases between the two germline ends. The CDR3 covers 14 residues. CDR3 region: CAWTRGDSTDTQYF. The CDR3 region has the DNA TGTGCCTGGACCCGAGGGGATAGCACAGATACGCAGTATTTT.

This clone is medium-sized in the sample. The CDR3: CASSDRENIQYF. The CDR3 DNA is TGTGCCAGCAGTGATAGGGAAAACATTCAGTACTTC. The rearrangement uses TRBV2 and TRBJ2-4; D uncertain. Trimming took off 3 bases at V and 5 bases at J, with 5 bases between the two ends. Germline V gene data show CDR1 as SNHLY and CDR2 as FYNNEI. The CDR3 has 12 amino acids.

This clone is categorized as medium-sized (0.01 to 0.1%). The chain links TRBV4-1 to TRBJ1-2; the D gene is possibly TRBD1 (5 bases). This CDR3 spans 16 amino acids. V was pared by 3 bases and J by 2 bases, with 16 bases between. Per the germline V gene, CDR1 is MGHRA and CDR2 is YSYEKL. The CDR3 reads CASSQSWGGTNYGYTF. DNA for the CDR3: TGCGCCAGCAGCCAGAGTTGGGGAGGGACGAACTATGGCTACACCTTC.

V usage is TRBV7-6 and J usage is TRBJ2-1; TRBD1 matches 7 bases. Trimming at V came to 2 bases and at J to 5 bases, leaving 3 bases not matched to a gene. CDR1 is SGHVS, CDR2 FNYEAQ, per germline. The CDR3 totals 14 residues. CDR3 nucleotides: TGTGCCAGCAGCTTATTTCAGGGGGACAATGAGCAGTTCTTC. Residues: CASSLFQGDNEQFF.

This clone was seen a single time. The chain has TRBV4-2 and TRBJ1-1; D remains unclear. V was pared by 1 base and J by 5 bases, with 5 bases between. CDR3 length: 12 amino acids. The germline gives CDR1 LGHNA, CDR2 YNFKEQ. The CDR3 reads CASSQVSTEAFF. The CDR3 DNA reads as TGTGCCAGCAGCCAAGTGTCGACTGAAGCTTTCTTT.

The chain links TRBV4-2 to TRBJ1-5; TRBD1 might be the D (6 bases). Germline loops: CDR1 LGHNA, CDR2 YNFKEQ. This CDR3 is built from 17 residues. Trimming took off 0 bases at V and 6 bases at J, with 18 bases between the two ends. CDR3: CASSQDGRRGVGQPQHF. DNA for the CDR3: TGTGCCAGCAGCCAAGATGGTAGGAGGGGGGTCGGTCAGCCCCAGCATTTT.